This TCR beta chain was obtained from a study of shared clonotypes between healthy human individuals. Overall study context: Each donor's CD8 memory used one plate, CD8 naive two, each CD4 subset three.

Concerning this clone itself: What it binds is unknown.

Germline CDR1 and CDR2: MNHNY and SVGAGI (reference sequence). The CDR3 consists of 15 residues. V lost 0 bases and J lost 5, with 13 bases in between. Study outcomes and limitations: Donor clonotype sharing was expected to depend on sequencing depth.

The repertoire was sequenced with immunoSEQ multiplex PCR; TCRdb's copy has only in-frame clones and lacks some. This sample has 2 million to 2.5 million clones; almost 96% occur once, and the top ten carry roughly 0.13%. Material: naive CD4+ T cells sorted from blood. This sample's subset: CD45RA+ positively selected. The receptor was derived from a man aged 18-30 years in good health. The chain combines TRBV6-6 with TRBJ1-2; D may be TRBD1 (6 bases). DNA of the CDR3: TGTGCCAGCAGTTACTCAGCAGGGGTTCAGTATGGCTACACCTTC. As protein: CASSYSAGVQYGYTF.